This T cell receptor (beta chain) was retrieved from a study of blood T cell repertoires in COVID-19. Overall study: Samples taken during acute and convalescent COVID-19 were collected in the United States, Italy and Spain. T cells, B-cell-depleted T cells, or PBMCs supplied cDNA or gDNA.

Here immunoSEQ multiplex PCR was the method, and the copy in TCRdb shows in-frame clones only, minus some. The profile covers 50,000 to 70,000 clones, with approximately 92% appearing a single time and over 8% taken by the ten largest. This clone has a single count. The receptor was derived from a woman of 80 years or more with active COVID-19. Input material: peripheral blood.

This CDR3 is CASSLVTSGREGSEQYF. The CDR3 DNA sequence: TGTGCCAGCAGCTTAGTAACTAGCGGGAGGGAAGGATCCGAGCAGTACTTC. V usage is TRBV7-9 and J usage is TRBJ2-7; 13 bases match TRBD2. Per the germline V gene, CDR1 is SEHNR and CDR2 is FQNEAQ (reference sequence). The V and J ends lost 1 base and 6 bases, in that order; junction bases with no gene match: 9. This CDR3 region has 17 residues.